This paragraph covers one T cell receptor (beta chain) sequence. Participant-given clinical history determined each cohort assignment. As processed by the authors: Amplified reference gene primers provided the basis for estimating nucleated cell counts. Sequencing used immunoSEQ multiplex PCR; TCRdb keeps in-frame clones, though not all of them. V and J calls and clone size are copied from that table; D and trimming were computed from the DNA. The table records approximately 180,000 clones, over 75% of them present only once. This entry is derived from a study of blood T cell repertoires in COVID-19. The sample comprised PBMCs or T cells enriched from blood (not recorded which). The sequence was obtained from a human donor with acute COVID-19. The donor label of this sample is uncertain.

The DNA for the CDR3 is TGTGCCAGCAGTTACGAGGAAGCTGGGGCCAACGTCCTGACTTTC. This translates into CASSYEEAGANVLTF. The genes are TRBV6-5 and TRBJ2-6, with D unresolved. V was cut by 2 bases and J by 2 bases, with 7 bases left in between. CDR1 and CDR2 (germline): MNHEY, SVGAGI. This CDR3 is built from 15 residues.